A single sample is the source of the 28 T cell receptor beta chains below, sequenced in a study of CD8+ T cells in alopecia areata. Once RNA had been extracted, it was reverse transcribed into cDNA to act as the sequencing template. Method: immunoSEQ multiplex PCR; TCRdb's copy keeps in-frame clones and lacks some. The data show about 150,000 clones, 80% to 90% seen once. The source was CD8+ T cells sorted from blood, collected at week 0. The receptors derive from a human donor with alopecia areata.

This chain connects TRBV5-1 to TRBJ1-1, with 7 positions matching TRBD1. V trimming: 4 bases; J trimming: 0 bases; junction bases outside the gene matches: 9. The CDR3 loop spans 16 amino acids. Germline V gene data show CDR1 as SGHRS and CDR2 as YFSETQ. Written as DNA, the CDR3 is TGCGCCAGCAGCCAAACCGGGACAGATATGAACACTGAAGCTTTCTTT. The encoded protein is CASSQTGTDMNTEAFF.

This clone was recorded a few times. The chain recombines TRBV6-5 with TRBJ2-5, with 7 bases identical to TRBD1. Germline-derived CDR1 and CDR2 are MNHEY and SVGAGI. This CDR3 has 14 amino acids. The V segment lost 6 bases and the J segment 5 bases; nucleotides outside the gene matches: 9. CDR3 amino acids: CASSQRYRGETQYF. CDR3 nucleotides: TGTGCCAGCAGCCAAAGGTACAGGGGCGAGACCCAGTACTTC.

V gene TRBV27 combines with J gene TRBJ2-4; 16 nucleotides line up with TRBD2. Germline V gene sequence: CDR1 MNHEY, CDR2 SMNVEV (reference sequence). The CDR3 spans 19 residues. V trimming: 6 bases; J trimming: 6 bases; junction bases outside the gene matches: 14. CDR3 sequence (DNA): TGTGCCAGCAGCCCCCGAGGGACTAGCGGGGGGGCAGTCGGAAACATTCAGTACTTC. This codes for CASSPRGTSGGAVGNIQYF.

The V and J genes are TRBV7-9 and TRBJ2-1, with 8 bases lining up with TRBD1. The germline V gene has CDR1 SEHNR and CDR2 FQNEAQ (reference sequence). V shed 5 bases and J 7 bases; nucleotides not matched to a gene: 13. This CDR3 contains 16 residues. The CDR3 DNA sequence: TGTGCCAGCAGCCTTTACCGGGACAGGAATAGAAATGAGCAGTTCTTC. This codes for CASSLYRDRNRNEQFF.

This clone was counted a single time. V usage is TRBV7-9 and J usage is TRBJ1-4; TRBD1 matches 7 bases. The CDR3 length is 13 residues. From germline, CDR1 is SEHNR and CDR2 FQNEAQ (reference sequence). Trimming cost V 5 bases and J 5 bases; bases outside gene matches: 2. This CDR3 reads CASSGGQNEKLFF. The CDR3 DNA follows: TGTGCCAGCAGCGGGGGACAGAATGAAAAACTGTTTTTT.

V and J are TRBV5-1 and TRBJ2-7; unclear D gene. Germline CDR1 and CDR2: SGHRS and YFSETQ. Trimming left V 1 base short and J 0 bases short, with 2 bases between. CDR3 length: 12 residues. The CDR3 reads CASSLNSYEQYF. CDR3 nucleotides: TGCGCCAGCAGCTTGAACTCCTACGAGCAGTACTTC. The full variable domain, with the rest looked up from reference TRBV5-1 and TRBJ2-7, is KAGVTQTPRYLIKTRGQQVTLSCSPISGHRSVSWYQQTPGQGLQFLFEYFSETQRNKGNFPGRFSGRQFSNSRSEMNVSTLELGDSALYLCASSLNSYEQYFGPGTRLTVT.

V gene TRBV7-3 combines with J gene TRBJ1-1; D remains ambiguous. This CDR3 contains 14 residues. The V gene lost 5 bases and the J gene lost 1 base, with 11 bases spanning the gap. Germline V lookup: CDR1 SGHTA, CDR2 FQGTGA. For the CDR3, the DNA is TGTGCCAGCAGCCCCCAAGCAGCGAACACTGAAGCTTTCTTT. Its protein is CASSPQAANTEAFF.

The chain uses TRBV19 and TRBJ2-1; 10 nucleotides agree with TRBD1. CDR1 and CDR2 from the germline V gene are LNHDA and SQIVND (reference sequence). The CDR3 extends over 18 amino acids. V trimming: 5 bases; J trimming: 3 bases; junction bases outside the gene matches: 13. Here the CDR3 DNA reads TGTGCCAGTAGTGGAGACAGGGGGCGGCAGAACAACTACAATGAGCAGTTCTTC. Residues: CASSGDRGRQNNYNEQFF. The whole variable domain, filled in from reference TRBV19 and TRBJ2-1, reads DGGITQSPKYLFRKEGQNVTLSCEQNLNHDAMYWYRQDPGQGLRLIYYSQIVNDFQKGDIAEGYSVSREKKESFPLTVTSAQKNPTAFYLCASSGDRGRQNNYNEQFFGPGTRLTVL.

The chain links TRBV5-6 to TRBJ2-1; weak D call: TRBD1 (5 bases). Germline V lookup: CDR1 SGHDT, CDR2 YYEEEE. Trimming pared 2 bases from V and 7 bases from J, leaving 13 bases between. This CDR3 has 14 amino acids. The CDR3 DNA follows: TGTGCCAGCAGCTTAAGGGGTTCGGGTAATGAGCAGTTCTTC. Protein product: CASSLRGSGNEQFF. Full variable domain (outside the CDR3, taken from reference TRBV5-6 and TRBJ2-1): DAGVTQSPTHLIKTRGQQVTLRCSPKSGHDTVSWYQQALGQGPQFIFQYYEEEERQRGNFPDRFSGHQFPNYSSELNVNALLLGDSALYLCASSLRGSGNEQFFGPGTRLTVL.

V is TRBV9 and J is TRBJ1-5; a possible D gene is TRBD1 (6 bases). The V gene's germline CDR1 is SGDLS and CDR2 YYNGEE. The CDR3 is 14 amino acids. The ends were cut back, 3 bases at V and 2 bases at J, with 9 bases in the middle. CDR3 DNA: TGTGCCAGCAGCGCCTCAGGGGGCAATCAGCCCCAGCATTTT. Protein product: CASSASGGNQPQHF.

The table lists this clone with a count of one. The chain recombines TRBV9 with TRBJ1-2; tentatively, D is TRBD1 (5 bases). Germline V gives CDR1 SGDLS, CDR2 YYNGEE. V lost 3 bases, J lost 4 bases, and 7 bases lay in between. This CDR3 comprises 12 residues. In nucleotides, the CDR3 is TGTGCCAGCAGCGCGGACATCTATGGCTACACCTTC. Amino acid sequence: CASSADIYGYTF.

This clone was found once. This sequence joins TRBV14 and TRBJ2-3; 9 positions agree with TRBD1. The germline V gene encodes CDR1 SGHDN and CDR2 FVKESK. Trimming cost V 4 bases and J 2 bases; bases outside gene matches: 7. This CDR3 spans 16 amino acids. CDR3 bases: TGTGCCAGCAGCCGCGTACAGGGGGCAATCACAGATACGCAGTATTTT. Protein sequence: CASSRVQGAITDTQYF.

This clone was detected only once. The rearrangement joins TRBV13 to TRBJ2-3, with D perhaps TRBD2 (6 bases). Between the trimmed V and J ends, which lost 5 bases and 2 bases, there was a span of 17 bases. Per the germline V gene, CDR1 is PRHDT and CDR2 is FYEKMQ (reference sequence). The CDR3 extends over 16 amino acids. CDR3 loop: CASSGRGTANTDTQYF. The DNA for the CDR3 is TGTGCCAGCAGCGGGCGGGGCACGGCTAACACAGATACGCAGTATTTT.

The genes are TRBV9 and TRBJ1-2; TRBD1 agrees at 10 bases. The V and J ends lost 2 bases and 5 bases, in that order; junction bases with no gene match: 6. Germline CDR1 SGDLS, CDR2 YYNGEE. The CDR3 sequence is 15 residues long. The CDR3: CASSVETGGAYGYTF. The CDR3 DNA is TGTGCCAGCAGCGTTGAGACAGGGGGCGCATATGGCTACACCTTC.

V gene TRBV19 combines with J gene TRBJ1-1; perhaps TRBD1 as D (5 bases). CDR3 length equals 14 residues. V lost 9 bases to trimming and J lost 0 bases, with 14 bases between them. Germline values: CDR1 LNHDA, CDR2 SQIVND (reference sequence). The CDR3 DNA is TGTGCCAGCAACTATACAGGTTTGAACACTGAAGCTTTCTTT. Protein sequence: CASNYTGLNTEAFF.

The chain joins TRBV14 to TRBJ2-1, with D uncertain. The length of the CDR3 is 19 residues. Germline V gives CDR1 SGHDN, CDR2 FVKESK. Trimming pared 0 bases from V and 5 bases from J, leaving 23 bases between. The CDR3 loop is CASSQDGTVGRTYDNEQFF. The CDR3 nucleotides read TGTGCCAGCAGCCAAGATGGTACGGTGGGTCGCACCTACGACAATGAGCAGTTCTTC. The full variable domain, with the rest looked up from reference TRBV14 and TRBJ2-1, is EAGVTQFPSHSVIEKGQTVTLRCDPISGHDNLYWYRRVMGKEIKFLLHFVKESKQDESGMPNNRFLAERTGGTYSTLKVQPAELEDSGVYFCASSQDGTVGRTYDNEQFFGPGTRLTVL.

The chain is built from TRBV29-1 and TRBJ2-2; 7 positions match TRBD2. J gave up 3 bases and V 3 bases, and 7 bases lay outside the gene matches. The CDR3 sequence is 15 residues long. Germline CDR1 and CDR2: SQVTM and ANQGSEA. CDR3 sequence (DNA): TGCAGCGTTGAGATCAGTGGGGGGGACACCGGGGAGCTGTTTTTT. Translating it yields CSVEISGGDTGELFF.

The rearrangement uses TRBV15 and TRBJ2-1; possible D gene TRBD1, 6 bases. CDR3 length equals 14 residues. Trimming shortened V by 3 bases and J by 2 bases, and 8 bases separated the two germline ends. Germline-derived CDR1 and CDR2 are LNHNV and YYDKDF (reference sequence). The CDR3 loop is CATSRDRTYNEQFF. The CDR3 DNA sequence: TGTGCCACCAGCAGGGACAGAACCTACAATGAGCAGTTCTTC.

This clone was picked up a small number of times. The chain is built from TRBV7-9 and TRBJ2-4; the D is unclear. This CDR3 has 13 residues. Trimming took off 3 bases at V and 8 bases at J, with 11 bases between the two ends. Per the germline V gene, CDR1 is SEHNR and CDR2 is FQNEAQ (reference sequence). This CDR3 is CASSFESTDIQYF. DNA for the CDR3: TGTGCCAGCAGCTTTGAGTCGACGGACATTCAGTACTTC.

The gene calls are TRBV4-1 and TRBJ2-7, with D perhaps matching TRBD2 (6 bases). CDR3 size: 15 residues. Trimming took off 2 bases at V and 3 bases at J, with 14 bases between the two ends. Per germline, CDR1 MGHRA and CDR2 YSYEKL. CDR3 sequence: CASSQRAGPDYEQYF. CDR3 bases: TGCGCCAGCAGCCAACGGGCGGGGCCCGACTACGAGCAGTACTTC.

Regarding this clone: Compared with germline, one end of the junction differs, possibly owing to a read error. The J gene is TRBJ2-1, the V gene TRBV29-1, with 8 bases that match TRBD1. Germline lookup yields CDR1 SQVTM and CDR2 ANQGSEA. The CDR3 runs to 13 residues. This CDR3 is CSLQGAGNDERFF. The CDR3 bases are TGCAGCTTGCAGGGGGCGGGTAACGATGAGCGGTTCTTC.

This clone was observed once. This sequence joins TRBV5-1 and TRBJ2-1; 7 bases align to TRBD1. V was pared by 5 bases and J by 2 bases, with 4 bases of the junction left unmatched. Looked up from germline, CDR1 is SGHRS and CDR2 is YFSETQ. The CDR3 runs 14 residues. CDR3 DNA: TGCGCCAGCAGTTCGACAGGGCCCTACAATGAGCAGTTCTTC. Translation: CASSSTGPYNEQFF.

The V and J genes are TRBV2 and TRBJ2-7, with D perhaps matching TRBD1 (6 bases). There are 12 residues in the CDR3. From germline, CDR1 is SNHLY and CDR2 FYNNEI. Trimming left V 10 bases short and J 1 base short, with 11 bases between. The CDR3, as DNA: TGTGCCACCCGAGGACAGTCCTACGAGCAGTACTTC. Protein sequence: CATRGQSYEQYF. The full variable domain, with the rest looked up from reference TRBV2 and TRBJ2-7, is EPEVTQTPSHQVTQMGQEVILRCVPISNHLYFYWYRQILGQKVEFLVSFYNNEISEKSEIFDDQFSVERPDGSNFTLKIRSTKLEDSAMYFCATRGQSYEQYFGPGTRLTVT.

The chain carries TRBV5-4 and TRBJ2-3, with D possibly matching TRBD2 (6 bases). Germline CDR1 and CDR2: SGHNT and YYREEE (reference sequence). The CDR3 consists of 14 residues. V lost 4 bases to trimming and J lost 0 bases, with 9 bases between them. CDR3 nucleotide sequence: TGTGCCAGCAGCGGAGGGGACAGCACAGATACGCAGTATTTT. Translation gives CASSGGDSTDTQYF.

The rearrangement links TRBV7-9 to TRBJ2-7; a possible D gene is TRBD1 (5 bases). Per germline, CDR1 SEHNR and CDR2 FQNEAQ (reference sequence). The CDR3 sequence is 14 residues long. The V and J ends lost 3 bases and 2 bases respectively, with 11 bases between them. This chain's CDR3 is CASSFPQGTYEQYF. CDR3 nucleotide sequence: TGTGCCAGCAGCTTCCCCCAGGGTACCTACGAGCAGTACTTC.

This clone was detected a few times. The V and J genes are TRBV4-1 and TRBJ1-2; 7 bases map to TRBD1. This CDR3 has 14 amino acids. Germline V CDR1 and CDR2: MGHRA, YSYEKL. V shed 4 bases, J shed 8 bases, and the junction held 10 bases outside the gene matches. DNA of the CDR3: TGCGCCAGCAGCCCCAGGGGGGGATCGGAGGGCTACACCTTC. Protein: CASSPRGGSEGYTF.

The chain joins TRBV15 to TRBJ2-5, with 8 bases aligning to TRBD1. V was clipped by 4 bases and J by 1 base; unmatched bases: 5. The V gene's germline CDR1 is LNHNV and CDR2 YYDKDF (reference sequence). CDR3 length: 15 amino acids. The CDR3 reads CATSKRTGSQETQYF. The CDR3 nucleotides read TGTGCCACCAGCAAAAGGACAGGGAGCCAAGAGACCCAGTACTTC. The complete variable domain, with remaining parts taken from reference TRBV15 and TRBJ2-5, reads DAMVIQNPRYQVTQFGKPVTLSCSQTLNHNVMYWYQQKSSQAPKLLFHYYDKDFNNEADTPDNFQSRRPNTSFCFLDIRSPGLGDTAMYLCATSKRTGSQETQYFGPGTRLLVL.

This clone appeared a single time. The V gene is TRBV5-4, the J gene TRBJ2-1, with 9 bases fitting TRBD1. CDR3 size: 15 residues. Germline CDR1 is SGHNT and CDR2 is YYREEE (reference sequence). Trimming cost V 4 bases and J 7 bases; bases outside gene matches: 9. The CDR3 region has the DNA TGTGCCAGCAGCCTACCGGGACAGGGTGTAAATGAGCAGTTCTTC. The encoded protein is CASSLPGQGVNEQFF.